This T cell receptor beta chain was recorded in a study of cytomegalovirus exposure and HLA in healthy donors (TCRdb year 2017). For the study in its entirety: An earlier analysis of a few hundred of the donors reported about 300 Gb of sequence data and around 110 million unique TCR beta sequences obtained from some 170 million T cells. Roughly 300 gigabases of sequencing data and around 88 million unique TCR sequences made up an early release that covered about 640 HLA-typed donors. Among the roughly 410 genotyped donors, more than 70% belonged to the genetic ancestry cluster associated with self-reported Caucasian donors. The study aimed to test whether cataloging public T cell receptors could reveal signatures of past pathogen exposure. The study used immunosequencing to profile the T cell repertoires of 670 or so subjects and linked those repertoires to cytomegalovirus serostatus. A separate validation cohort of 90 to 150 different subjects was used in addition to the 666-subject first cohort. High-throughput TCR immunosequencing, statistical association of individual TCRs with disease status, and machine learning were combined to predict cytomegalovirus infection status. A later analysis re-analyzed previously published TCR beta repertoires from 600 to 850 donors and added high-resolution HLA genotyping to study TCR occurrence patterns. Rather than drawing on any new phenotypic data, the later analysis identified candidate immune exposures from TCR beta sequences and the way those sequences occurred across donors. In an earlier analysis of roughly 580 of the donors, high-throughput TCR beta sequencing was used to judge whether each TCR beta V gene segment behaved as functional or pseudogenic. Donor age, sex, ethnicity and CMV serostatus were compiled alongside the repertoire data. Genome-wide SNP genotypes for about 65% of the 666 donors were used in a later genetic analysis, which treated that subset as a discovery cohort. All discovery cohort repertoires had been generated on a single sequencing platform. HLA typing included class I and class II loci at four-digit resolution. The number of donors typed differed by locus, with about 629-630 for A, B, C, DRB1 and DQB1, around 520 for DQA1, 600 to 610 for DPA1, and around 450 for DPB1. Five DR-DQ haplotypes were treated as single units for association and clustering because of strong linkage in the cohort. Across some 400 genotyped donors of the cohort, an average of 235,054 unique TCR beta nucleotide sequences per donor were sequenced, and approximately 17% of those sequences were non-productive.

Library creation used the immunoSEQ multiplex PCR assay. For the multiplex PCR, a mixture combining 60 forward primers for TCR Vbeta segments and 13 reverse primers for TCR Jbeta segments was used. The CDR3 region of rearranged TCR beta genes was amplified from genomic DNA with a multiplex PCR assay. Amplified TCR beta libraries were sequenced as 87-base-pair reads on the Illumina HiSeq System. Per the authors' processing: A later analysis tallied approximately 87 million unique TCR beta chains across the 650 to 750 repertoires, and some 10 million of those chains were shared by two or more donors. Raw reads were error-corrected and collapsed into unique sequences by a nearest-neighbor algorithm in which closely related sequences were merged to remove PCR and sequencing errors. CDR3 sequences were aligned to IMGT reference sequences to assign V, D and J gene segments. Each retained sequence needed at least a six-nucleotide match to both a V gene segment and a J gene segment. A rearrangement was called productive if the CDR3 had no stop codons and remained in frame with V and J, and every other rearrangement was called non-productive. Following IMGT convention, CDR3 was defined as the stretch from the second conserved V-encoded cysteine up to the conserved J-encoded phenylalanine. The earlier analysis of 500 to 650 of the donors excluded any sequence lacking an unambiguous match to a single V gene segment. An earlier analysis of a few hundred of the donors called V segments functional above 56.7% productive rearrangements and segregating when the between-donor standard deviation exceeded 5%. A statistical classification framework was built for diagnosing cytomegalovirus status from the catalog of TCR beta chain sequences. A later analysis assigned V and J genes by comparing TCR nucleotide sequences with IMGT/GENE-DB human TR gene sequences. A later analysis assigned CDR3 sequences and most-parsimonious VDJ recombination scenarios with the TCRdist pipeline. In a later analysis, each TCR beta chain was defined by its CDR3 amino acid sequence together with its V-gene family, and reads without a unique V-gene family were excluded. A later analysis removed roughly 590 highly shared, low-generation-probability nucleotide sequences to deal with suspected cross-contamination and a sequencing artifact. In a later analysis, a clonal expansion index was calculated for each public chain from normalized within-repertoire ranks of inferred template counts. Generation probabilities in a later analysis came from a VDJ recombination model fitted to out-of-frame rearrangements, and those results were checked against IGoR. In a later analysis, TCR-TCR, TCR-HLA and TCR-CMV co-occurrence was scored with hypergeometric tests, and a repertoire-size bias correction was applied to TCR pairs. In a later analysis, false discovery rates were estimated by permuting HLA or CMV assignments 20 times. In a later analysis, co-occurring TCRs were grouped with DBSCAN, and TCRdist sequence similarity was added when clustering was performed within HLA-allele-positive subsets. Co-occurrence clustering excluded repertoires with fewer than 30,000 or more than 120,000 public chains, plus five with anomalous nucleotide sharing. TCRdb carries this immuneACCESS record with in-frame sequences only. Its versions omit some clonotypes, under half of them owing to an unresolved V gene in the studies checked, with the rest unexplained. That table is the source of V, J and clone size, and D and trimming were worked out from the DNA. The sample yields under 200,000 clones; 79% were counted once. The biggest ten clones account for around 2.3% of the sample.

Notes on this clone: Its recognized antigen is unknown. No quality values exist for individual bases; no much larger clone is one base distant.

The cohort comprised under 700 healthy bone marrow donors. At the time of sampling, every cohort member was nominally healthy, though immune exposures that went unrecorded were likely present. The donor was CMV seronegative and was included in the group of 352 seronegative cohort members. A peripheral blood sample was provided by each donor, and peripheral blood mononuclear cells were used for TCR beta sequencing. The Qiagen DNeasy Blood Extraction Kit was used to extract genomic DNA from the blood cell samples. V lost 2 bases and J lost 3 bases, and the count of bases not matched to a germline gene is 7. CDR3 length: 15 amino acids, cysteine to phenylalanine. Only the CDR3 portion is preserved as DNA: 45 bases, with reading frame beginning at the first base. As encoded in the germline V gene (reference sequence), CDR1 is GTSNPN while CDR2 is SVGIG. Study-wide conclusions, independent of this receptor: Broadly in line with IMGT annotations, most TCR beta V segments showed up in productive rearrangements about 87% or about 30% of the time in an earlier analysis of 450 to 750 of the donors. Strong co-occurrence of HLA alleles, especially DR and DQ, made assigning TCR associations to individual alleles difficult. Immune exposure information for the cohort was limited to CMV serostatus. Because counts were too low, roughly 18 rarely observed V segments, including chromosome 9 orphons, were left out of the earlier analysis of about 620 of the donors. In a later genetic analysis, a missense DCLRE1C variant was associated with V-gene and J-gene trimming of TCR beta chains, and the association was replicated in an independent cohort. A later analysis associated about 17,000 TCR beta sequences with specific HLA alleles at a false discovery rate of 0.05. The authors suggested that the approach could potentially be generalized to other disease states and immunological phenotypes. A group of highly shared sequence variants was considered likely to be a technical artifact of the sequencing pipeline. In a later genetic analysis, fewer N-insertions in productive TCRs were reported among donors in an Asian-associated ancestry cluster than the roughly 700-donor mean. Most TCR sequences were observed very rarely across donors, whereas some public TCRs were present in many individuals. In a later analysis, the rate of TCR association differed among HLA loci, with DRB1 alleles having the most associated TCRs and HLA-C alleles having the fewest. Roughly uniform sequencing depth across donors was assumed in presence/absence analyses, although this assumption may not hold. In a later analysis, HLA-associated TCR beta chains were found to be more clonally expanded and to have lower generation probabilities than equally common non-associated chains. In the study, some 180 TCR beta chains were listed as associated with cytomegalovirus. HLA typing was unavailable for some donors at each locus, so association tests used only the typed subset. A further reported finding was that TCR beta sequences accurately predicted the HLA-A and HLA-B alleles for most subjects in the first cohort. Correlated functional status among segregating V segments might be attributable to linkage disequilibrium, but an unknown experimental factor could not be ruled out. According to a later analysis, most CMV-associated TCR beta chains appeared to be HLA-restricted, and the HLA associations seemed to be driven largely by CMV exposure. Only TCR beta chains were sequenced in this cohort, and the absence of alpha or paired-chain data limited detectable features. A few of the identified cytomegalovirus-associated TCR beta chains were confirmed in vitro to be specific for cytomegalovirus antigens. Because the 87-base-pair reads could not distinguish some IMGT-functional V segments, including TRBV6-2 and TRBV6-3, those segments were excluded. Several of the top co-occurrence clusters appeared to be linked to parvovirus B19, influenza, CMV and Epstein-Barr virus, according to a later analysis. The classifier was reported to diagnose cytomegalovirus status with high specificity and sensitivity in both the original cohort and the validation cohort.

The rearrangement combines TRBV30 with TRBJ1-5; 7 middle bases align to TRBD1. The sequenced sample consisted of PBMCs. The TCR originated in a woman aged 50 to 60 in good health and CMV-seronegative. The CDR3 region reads CAWSTMDRNNQPQHF. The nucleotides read TGTGCCTGGAGTACCATGGACAGGAACAATCAGCCCCAGCATTTT.